This T cell receptor (beta chain) was recorded in a study of regulatory T cells in long-lasting Graves disease. About the research overall: Persistent Graves' disease required over 5 years of antithyroid drugs and positive TSH receptor antibodies.

Whole-study results and caveats: For persistent Graves' patients, TCR diversity was lower than for newly diagnosed ones.

From germline, CDR1 is SNHLY and CDR2 FYNNEI. CDR3 length: 11 residues. Trimming stripped 4 bases from V and 5 bases from J, with 6 bases between. CDR3-region Arm-PCR and iRepertoire HTBI primers produced the TCR beta libraries. In the study's own analysis: Taken together, the samples had 50 to 70 TRBV and roughly 15 TRBJ segments identified. TCRdb reanalysed the multiplex PCR reads using MiXCR and keeps one entry per CDR3 protein. TCRdb, not the authors, supplied the V and J calls. In the table there are about 290,000 distinct CDR3 sequences, 20% to 25% of which are singletons. As to time point: persistent/refractory GD, antithyroid drugs over 5 years with positive TRAb. PBMCs were the source of the RNA used for TCR sequencing. It was by American Thyroid Association guidelines that Graves' disease was diagnosed. This clonotype was recorded at least ten times. Its antigen is as yet unknown.

This specimen was peripheral blood mononuclear cells (PBMCs), taken when the disease was refractory, from a patient treated with antithyroid drugs. The TCR originated in a female donor with Graves disease. This sequence joins TRBV2 and TRBJ2-7; no reliable D call. In nucleotides, the CDR3 is TGTGCCAGCAGTGGGGCGGACGAGCAGTACTTC. It specifies CASSGADEQYF.